Listed here is a single TCR beta chain. Ten or more counts support this clonotype. What antigen it recognizes has not been identified. Base quality data are lacking; no much larger clone is found one base away. Ophthalmopathy patients had moderately to severely active disease, Clinical Activity Score of at least 3, NOSPECS grade of at least 4, and duration under 3 months. The study excluded patients with uncontrolled infections, other autoimmune diseases, pregnancy or lactation. Diagnoses relied on clinical symptoms, serum thyroxine and TRAb, thyroid ultrasound and orbital computed tomography. PBMCs were isolated from about 9.2 ml of fresh peripheral blood by Ficoll-Paque density gradient centrifugation. Total RNA was extracted using Trizol reagent, and RNA quality was assessed on an Agilent 2100 Bioanalyzer. From a lookup of the germline V gene, CDR1 and CDR2 are SNHLY and FYNNEI. The germline ends are 16 bases apart after V is trimmed by 4 bases and J by 1 base. Its CDR3 holds 16 amino acids, cysteine through phenylalanine. Of the read, only the CDR3 DNA is kept; its 48 bases are in frame from base 1.

TCR beta CDR3 regions were amplified from RNA transcripts. A first-round RT-PCR of the TCR CDR3 used the HTBI primer set with the Qiagen OneStep RT-PCR kit. Libraries were constructed in a second round of multiplex PCR, after which size selection and purification were performed. Sequencing of the libraries was done on an Illumina HiSeq2000 using paired-end 100 bp reads. For the original study's pipeline: SOAPnuke was used to process the raw data, removing reads that contained adapters or uncalled bases, had a mean Phred below 15, or lacked an exact match to the constant primer or identifier. COPE v1.2.5 was used to merge the high-quality paired reads, and each unique nucleotide sequence was defined as a clonotype. MiTCR v1.1 was used to align clonotypes to the IMGT TRBV, TRBD and TRBJ reference segments. The analysis was restricted to V-J combinations with a frequency above 0.0001, which together covered 99.2% of the repertoires. The TCS score was defined as the ratio of F50 (clonal expansion) to E x V (chaos), calculated using BLOSUM62-based TCRdist between CDR3 peptides within each V-J. Welch's t-statistics and random forest reduced around 510 V-J features to some 14, which were used in a naive Bayes classifier (R e1071). The raw public data were reprocessed by TCRdb itself: fastp quality trimming at Q25, MiXCR clonotype calling, in-frame beta chains only. Identical CDR3 protein sequences are pooled into one entry, listed with their most common genes and DNA. The V and J calls, along with clone size, are taken from TCRdb and not from the paper's own processing. Here the sample has around 490,000 distinct CDR3 sequences; 20% occur a single time. Approximately 48% of the sample is taken by the ten largest.

This record belongs to a study of T cells in Graves' hyperthyroidism and ophthalmopathy (dated by TCRdb to the late 2010s). In terms of the full investigation: Peripheral blood samples were taken at the time of initial diagnosis, prior to any treatment. To identify TCR V-J signatures that set the groups apart, the researchers used a discovery cohort of 90 to 100 patients, made up of fewer than 50 with Graves' ophthalmopathy and 57 with stable Graves' hyperthyroidism. The study also compared thyroid tissue and blood T-cell repertoires from five or six Graves' hyperthyroidism patients. TCR Vbeta CDR3 sequencing of 120 to 150 peripheral blood samples (about 45 ophthalmopathy, around 80 hyperthyroidism and roughly 17 progressor patients) is reported in the paper. For training and testing, the 100 or so patients in the discovery cohort were randomly divided in a 7:3 ratio. Whether ophthalmopathy could be predicted prospectively was tested in an independent validation cohort made up of about 18 hyperthyroidism patients plus 17 patients who later progressed to ophthalmopathy. Once sampling was done, hyperthyroidism patients were given methimazole at a starting dose of 30 mg daily, whereas ophthalmopathy patients were given high-dose intravenous methylprednisolone. Summary of the overall study and its limitations: Most expanded thyroid clonotypes (frequency above 0.001) were also detected in blood, suggesting blood repertoires may reflect thyroid immune responses. No statistical method was used to set the sample size in advance, and investigators knew the group allocation. In validation, progression to ophthalmopathy was predicted by the model with 70.59% sensitivity and 72% to 85% specificity, a median of around 6.5 months before onset. A model built on a 13 V-J signature distinguished ophthalmopathy from stable hyperthyroidism, reaching roughly 88% sensitivity and approximately 83% specificity in cross-validation and 80%/75% in testing.

The sequence links TRBV2 to TRBJ2-5; the D gene is perhaps TRBD1, from 5 matching bases. Sequences were obtained from blood. This sequence originates from a middle-aged man with Graves' ophthalmopathy. Here is the DNA: TGTGCCAGCAGTGCCCCCTTGGGGCGACCCCAAGAGACCCAGTACTTC. It translates as CASSAPLGRPQETQYF.